The count of the clone carrying this TCR beta chain is one. CDR1 is ENHRY, CDR2 SYGVKD, per germline. V lost 10 bases and J lost 4, with 11 bases in between. The CDR3 runs 11 residues. The table came from immunoSEQ multiplex PCR; TCRdb's copy has only in-frame clones and leaves some out. The sample shows more than 45,000 clones, approximately 73% of them seen only once. Relapse was seen in all patients after autologous stem cell transplantation, and brentuximab vedotin exposure was variable. The record originates from a study of PD-1 blockade in classical Hodgkin lymphoma. This clonotype originated in a human donor with classical Hodgkin lymphoma. The sequencing here drew on peripheral blood mononuclear cells (PBMCs), taken before the second cycle of nivolumab. The V gene is TRBV10-3, the J gene TRBJ2-7; the D gene is possibly TRBD2 (6 bases). CDR3 nucleotides: TGTGCCACGACCGGGGGATACGAGCAGTACTTC. It specifies CATTGGYEQYF.